The rows below give T cell receptor beta chains drawn from one sample of a study of sequential checkpoint blockade in melanoma. Repertoires were generated with immunoSEQ multiplex PCR, while TCRdb's copy carries only in-frame clones and drops some. The sample carries some 40,000 clones, 70% to 90% recorded once. The sample was CD8+ T cells sorted from blood (inferred from file names), taken from a patient given nivolumab and ipilimumab in sequence. These receptors were collected from a human donor with melanoma. The CDR3 runs from the conserved cysteine through the conserved F or W. D genes are given only for firm matches. Where a row states a size, it is once, few, many or the class of an expanded clone; other rows omit it.

>.|TRBD1|TRBV28|TRBJ2-7
TGTGCCAGCAGTCGACAGGGGTCCTCCTACGAGCAGTACTTC
CASSRQGSSYEQYF
>.|TRBD1|TRBV19|TRBJ2-7
TGTGCCAGTAGTATCGGCAGGGGGTCCTACGAGCAGTACTTC
CASSIGRGSYEQYF
>.|.|TRBV7-6|TRBJ2-2
TGTGCCAGCAGCTTGGCACCGGGACAACCGAACACCGGGGAGCTGTTTTTT
CASSLAPGQPNTGELFF
>.|TRBD1|TRBV27|TRBJ1-5
TGTGCCAGCAGTTTGGGACAGACGAATCAGCCCCAGCATTTT
CASSLGQTNQPQHF
>.|TRBD1|TRBV9|TRBJ1-1
TGTGCCAGCAGCTCCACCGGGACAGGGGGGACTGAAGCTTTCTTT
CASSSTGTGGTEAFF
>.|TRBD2|TRBV6-6|TRBJ2-3
TGTGCCAGCAGCTTAGCGGGAGGGTTTAATACGCAGTATTTT
CASSLAGGFNTQYF
>.|.|TRBV29-1|TRBJ2-7
TGCAGCGTTGACCTGGACAATGACTACGAGCAGTACTTC
CSVDLDNDYEQYF
>.|TRBD1|TRBV29-1|TRBJ1-2
TGCAGCCCTAAGGGTGGGGACAGAATTGGCTACACCTTC
CSPKGGDRIGYTF
>.|TRBD1|TRBV7-9|TRBJ1-5
TGTGCCAGCAGCCCCCGGACAGGGCTCGCGGATCAGCCCCAGCATTTT
CASSPRTGLADQPQHF
>.|.|TRBV19|TRBJ2-2
TGTGCCAGTAGTGGGGGCCCGAGAACCGGGGAGCTGTTTTTT
CASSGGPRTGELFF
>.|.|TRBV27|TRBJ2-7
TGTGCCAGCAGTTACGGGGACTCCTACGAGCAGTACTTC
CASSYGDSYEQYF
>.|TRBD1|TRBV7-9|TRBJ1-2
TGTGCCAGCAGCTTAGAGCGGCCCGGGACAGGGGCCCTTTTCTATGGCTACACCTTC
CASSLERPGTGALFYGYTF
>.|.|TRBV19|TRBJ2-1
TGTGCCAGTAGTATAGGTAGTTTTAATGAGCAGTTCTTC
CASSIGSFNEQFF
>.|TRBD1|TRBV5-4|TRBJ1-1
TGTGCCAGCAGCTTGGCCAGGGGGTTGAACACTGAAGCTTTCTTT
CASSLARGLNTEAFF
>.|TRBD2|TRBV5-8|TRBJ2-1
TGTGCCAGCAGCTTTGGGCTAGCGGGGTACAATGAGCAGTTCTTC
CASSFGLAGYNEQFF
>.|.|TRBV5-1|TRBJ2-3
TGCGCCAGCAGCTATATGGGCCGTCCGGCAGATACGCAGTATTTT
CASSYMGRPADTQYF
>.|TRBD1|TRBV9|TRBJ1-1
TGTGCCAGCAGCCCTTGGACAGGGACCACTGAAGCTTTCTTT
CASSPWTGTTEAFF
>.|.|TRBV27|TRBJ2-2
TGTGCCAGCAGTTTATACACCGATTCCGGGGAGCTGTTTTTT
CASSLYTDSGELFF
>.|.|TRBV7-9|TRBJ1-2
TGTGCCAGCAGCGCCCGGGAAAACTATGGCTACACCTTC
CASSARENYGYTF
>.|.|TRBV4-1|TRBJ1-4
TGCGCCAGCAGCGCCCCGACACCGGTTAATGAAAAACTGTTTTTT
CASSAPTPVNEKLFF
>.|.|TRBV23-1|TRBJ1-5
TGCGCCAGCAGCCCTACCACGGGACACGGGGCATGCTGTCAGCCCCAGCATTTT
CASSPTTGHGACCQPQHF
>.|.|TRBV5-4|TRBJ2-1
TGTGCCAGCAGCATTGATCCTAGAGTAGATGAGCAGTTCTTC
CASSIDPRVDEQFF
>few|.|TRBV7-9|TRBJ1-2
TGTGCCAGCAGCTTCTATGACTATGGCTACACCTTC
CASSFYDYGYTF
>.|.|TRBV12-5|TRBJ1-2
TGTGCTAGTGGGGAGGGTGGGGATAGCTACACCTTC
CASGEGGDSYTF
>.|TRBD1|TRBV19|TRBJ2-5
TGTGCCAGTAGTATACAGGGGGAAGGGGAGACCCAGTACTTC
CASSIQGEGETQYF
>.|TRBD1|TRBV9|TRBJ2-1
TGTGCCAGCAGCGTAGAAGGGGGCCGAGGACGGCAACAGTTCTTC
CASSVEGGRGRQQFF
>.|TRBD1|TRBV7-2|TRBJ2-2
TGTGCCAGCAGCTTTACAGGGGGGTTGCTGTTTTTT
CASSFTGGLLFF
>.|.|TRBV27|TRBJ2-1
TGTGCCAGCAGTTCCATTCTGGGGGACAAGCTATACAATGAGCAGTTCTTC
CASSSILGDKLYNEQFF